Listed here is a single T cell receptor (beta chain). Between the trimmed V and J ends, which lost 9 bases and 3 bases, there was a span of 18 bases. The CDR3 extends over 15 amino acids. CDR1 and CDR2 (germline): KGHDR, SFDVKD. The protocol was immunoSEQ multiplex PCR, while the TCRdb copy is restricted to in-frame clones and leaves out a portion. In the table there are 75,000 to 80,000 clones, roughly nine tenths of which are singletons. These data are taken from a study of control samples from healthy donors and cancer patients. The specimen was PBMCs. This sequence originates from a woman in her forties or fifties with colorectal cancer. The chain recombines TRBV24-1 with TRBJ2-3; D could derive from TRBD1 or TRBD2 (7 bases each). The DNA of the CDR3 is TGTGCCACCCGTGCGGGGAGGGGGCCGACAGATACGCAGTATTTT. Protein: CATRAGRGPTDTQYF.